This T cell receptor beta chain was observed in a study of T cells in Graves' hyperthyroidism and ophthalmopathy. Participants, patients aged 18 to 65, had newly diagnosed hyperthyroidism with a duration under 2 months. This clonotype was detected only a few times. The germline V gene has CDR1 SGHVS and CDR2 FQNEAQ. There are 13 residues in the CDR3. Trimming cost V 5 bases and J 6 bases, with 11 bases left between them. Amplification of TCR beta CDR3 regions used RNA as the template. First-round RT-PCR targeting the TCR CDR3 was performed with the HTBI primer set. MiXCR, applied by TCRdb to the multiplex PCR reads, yields one record per CDR3 protein. The data show approximately 260,000 distinct CDR3 sequences, approximately 14% seen once.

The receptor was isolated from a woman between 45 and 65 years old with Graves' hyperthyroidism that later progressed to Graves' ophthalmopathy. The sequenced sample was blood. The chain uses TRBV7-8 and TRBJ1-3; the D is unclear. The CDR3 here is CASSGRAANTIYF. The CDR3, as DNA: TGTGCCAGCAGCGGACGGGCTGCAAACACCATATATTTT. Supplemented by reference TRBV7-8 and TRBJ1-3, the full variable domain reads GAGVSQSPRYKVAKRGQDVALRCDPISGHVSLFWYQQALGQGPEFLTYFQNEAQLDKSGLPSDRFFAERPEGSVSTLKIQRTQQEDSAVYLCASSGRAANTIYFGEGSWLTVV.